This T cell receptor (beta chain) was identified during a study of cytomegalovirus exposure and HLA in healthy donors. Study-level background: The same platform was used for the 100 to 150 validation repertoires as for the approximately 630 first-cohort repertoires, as reported in a later analysis. Study findings and constraints: TCR sequences were mostly rare, though some public TCRs occurred in many donors. According to a subsequent analysis, TCR clusters identified in the first cohort showed a tendency to co-occur across the roughly 130 validation repertoires.

The protocol was immunoSEQ multiplex PCR, while the TCRdb copy is restricted to in-frame clones and leaves out a portion. Of 190,000 or so clones detected, about 86% appear once; the ten largest clones hold 2.5% to 3.5%. Notes on this clone: The target antigen is unknown.

Trimming removed 0 bases at V and 2 bases at J, with 7 bases between. Germline CDR1 reads SGHTA; CDR2 reads FQGNSA. There are 14 residues in the CDR3. The receptor was derived from a woman in her late teens or twenties in good health and CMV-seropositive. The rearrangement links TRBV7-2 to TRBJ2-5; no firm D call. Sequencing was done on a sample of PBMCs. In DNA form, the CDR3 reads TGTGCCAGCAGCTTAGCATCCCCACAAGAGACCCAGTACTTC. This encodes CASSLASPQETQYF.